The sequence of this T cell receptor beta chain was determined in a study of T cell responses to AZD1222 COVID-19 vaccine. Overall study findings and caveats: Researchers report vaccine-associated CD4 TCRs spanning spike, with dominance at 160-218 and 743-854. In all cases, repertoires were sampled only after the peak T cell response. The donors showed a predominance of white British ancestry and of females, with possible underestimation of clonal diversity. Of spike-specific TCRs, nearly half reportedly target regions left unmutated in variants.

The V gene end was trimmed by 0 bases and the J gene end by 5 bases; junction bases not matched to a gene: 6. CDR3 length: 15 residues. Germline V CDR1 and CDR2: MNHEY, SVGAGI. Details on this clone: Its antigen is not identified.

Assay used: immunoSEQ multiplex PCR; TCRdb lists only in-frame clones, some missing. The sample holds roughly 150,000 clones, 91% seen once. This chain uses TRBV6-5 with TRBJ2-5; 7 nucleotides agree with TRBD2. The receptor was derived from an adult who received the AZD1222 COVID-19 vaccine. This sample comprised peripheral blood, obtained 28 days after the second AZD1222 dose. The CDR3 region has the DNA TGTGCCAGCAGTTACTCGTTGGCGGGAGCGGAGACCCAGTACTTC. Protein: CASSYSLAGAETQYF.